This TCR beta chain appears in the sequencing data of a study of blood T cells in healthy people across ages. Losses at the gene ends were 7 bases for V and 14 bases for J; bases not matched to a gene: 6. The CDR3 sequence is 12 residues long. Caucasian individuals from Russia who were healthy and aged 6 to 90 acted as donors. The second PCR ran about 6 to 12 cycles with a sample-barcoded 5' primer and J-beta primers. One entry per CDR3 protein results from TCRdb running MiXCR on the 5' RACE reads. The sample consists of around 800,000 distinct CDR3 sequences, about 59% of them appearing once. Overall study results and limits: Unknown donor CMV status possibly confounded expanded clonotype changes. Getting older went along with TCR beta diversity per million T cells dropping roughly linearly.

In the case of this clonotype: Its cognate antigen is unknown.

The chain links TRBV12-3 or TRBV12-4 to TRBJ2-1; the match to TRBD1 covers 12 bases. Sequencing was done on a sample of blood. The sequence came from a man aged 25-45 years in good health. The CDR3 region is CASTSGTGGEFF. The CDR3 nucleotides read TGTGCCAGCACTTCCGGGACAGGGGGCGAGTTCTTC.